This T cell receptor (beta chain) was sequenced in a study of shared clonotypes between healthy human individuals. A remark on this clone: Its specificity is not known.

V was trimmed by 3 bases and J by 5 bases, leaving 10 bases between them. The CDR3 spans 13 residues. CDR1 is SEHNR, CDR2 FQNEAQ, per germline (reference sequence). The assay was carried out at the deep level. Several immunoSEQ 96-well plates shared each subset's DNA, each plate a replicate. Profiled with immunoSEQ multiplex PCR; TCRdb holds only in-frame clones, not every one. Among more than 550,000 clones, roughly 88% were seen once, and the ten largest hold 34%. Findings and limits, study-wide: The authors expected sequencing depth to affect clonotype sharing among donors. Generation probability values for non-shared clonotypes were lower than those for clonotypes shared by all four donors.

The V call is TRBV7-9, the J call TRBJ1-1; D is unclear. The specimen sequenced was memory CD8+ T cells from PBMCs. The sample's subset: CD45RO+ cells pooled with CCR7-negative TemRA cells. This clonotype was sampled from a man aged 18 to 29 in good health. Some clones in this sample may be carry-over from other donors' samples. CDR3 residues: CASSFAGGTEAFF. CDR3 DNA: TGTGCCAGCAGCTTTGCGGGAGGGACTGAAGCTTTCTTT.